Below, 9 T cell receptor beta chains from the same sample are listed, as sequenced in a study of blood T cell repertoires in COVID-19. Assay used: immunoSEQ multiplex PCR; TCRdb lists only in-frame clones, some missing. The data show roughly 100,000 clones, with roughly 87% seen just once and around 2% held by the top ten. The sample was peripheral blood. The receptor set was obtained from a man aged 50-60 years with active COVID-19.

In its sample, this clone is medium-sized. V gene TRBV7-9 combines with J gene TRBJ1-4; the match to TRBD1 covers 9 bases. The germline gives CDR1 SEHNR, CDR2 FQNEAQ (reference sequence). Germline trimming cut 1 base from V and 5 bases from J; bases unmatched to any gene: 2. The CDR3 covers 15 residues. The CDR3 DNA follows: TGTGCCAGCAGCTTAGGGGGACAGGGAAATGAAAAACTGTTTTTT. Amino acid sequence: CASSLGGQGNEKLFF.

The rearrangement uses TRBV11-2 and TRBJ1-1, with a tentative D call TRBD1 (5 bases). This CDR3 has 15 residues. The germline V gene encodes CDR1 SGHAT and CDR2 FQNNGV. V lost 5 bases to trimming and J lost 4 bases, with 17 bases between them. CDR3 in DNA: TGTGCCAGCAGCATCCCTCGTTCTGGGGCCACTGAAGCTTTCTTT. Residues: CASSIPRSGATEAFF. Looking up the rest from reference TRBV11-2 and TRBJ1-1 gives the full variable domain: EAGVAQSPRYKIIEKRQSVAFWCNPISGHATLYWYQQILGQGPKLLIQFQNNGVVDDSQLPKDRFSAERLKGVDSTLKIQPAKLEDSAVYLCASSIPRSGATEAFFGQGTRLTVV.

A note on this clone: Germline and junction disagree at one end, which may indicate a read error. The V call is TRBV13, the J call TRBJ2-1, with 13 positions matching TRBD2. Per the germline V gene, CDR1 is PRHDT and CDR2 is FYEKMQ (reference sequence). The length of the CDR3 is 18 residues. CDR3 nucleotides: TGTGCCAGCAGCATAGGGACTAGCGGGGCGAGCTCCTACAATGAGCAGTTCTTC. Protein sequence: CASSIGTSGASSYNEQFF.

In its sample, this clone was seen once. One end of the junction varies from germline; a read error may be responsible. The CDR3 DNA follows: TGTGCCAGCAGTCCCCGTGGAGGGGTTTTT. Its protein product is CASSPRGGVF. V is TRBV6-5 and J is TRBJ1-4; TRBD1 might be the D (5 bases). Germline lookup yields CDR1 MNHEY and CDR2 SVGAGI. CDR3 size: 10 residues.

The rearrangement uses TRBV5-4 and TRBJ1-1, with 8 bases lining up with TRBD1. Germline-derived CDR1 and CDR2 are SGHNT and YYREEE (reference sequence). V was clipped by 1 base and J by 5 bases; unmatched bases: 7. This CDR3 is 15 amino acids long. The CDR3 sequence is CASSLPQGARTEAFF. The CDR3 DNA sequence: TGTGCCAGCAGCTTGCCTCAGGGGGCTCGGACTGAAGCTTTCTTT.

J is TRBJ1-2 and V is TRBV30, with 8 bases identical to TRBD1. The CDR3 runs 15 residues. The V segment lost 1 base and the J segment 3 bases; nucleotides outside the gene matches: 7. CDR1 and CDR2 (germline): GTSNPN, SVGIG (reference sequence). CDR3 residues: CAWSGDRGGYYGYTF. Here the CDR3 DNA reads TGTGCCTGGAGTGGAGACAGGGGAGGGTACTATGGCTACACCTTC.

V usage is TRBV2 and J usage is TRBJ2-1, with 9 bases fitting TRBD1. With V trimmed by 6 bases and J by 8 bases, 8 bases remained unmatched. The CDR3 has 14 residues. The germline V gene encodes CDR1 SNHLY and CDR2 FYNNEI. This chain's CDR3 is CASSRDRVSDEQFF. DNA for the CDR3: TGTGCCAGCAGCCGGGACAGGGTCAGCGATGAGCAGTTCTTC.

The CDR3 loop is CASSPSRGQGPYSNQPQHF. CDR3 in DNA: TGTGCCAGCTCACCTTCCAGAGGACAGGGACCTTATAGCAATCAGCCCCAGCATTTT. V usage is TRBV18 and J usage is TRBJ1-5, with 8 bases identical to TRBD1. Germline CDR1 KGHSH, CDR2 LQKENI. V lost 3 bases and J lost 0; bases outside the gene matches: 13. The length of the CDR3 is 19 residues.

The rearrangement uses TRBV3-1 (or the pseudogene TRBV3-2) and TRBJ2-7; weak D call: TRBD1 (6 bases). From germline, CDR1 is LGHDT and CDR2 YNNKEL (reference sequence). The CDR3 covers 13 residues. V was trimmed by 4 bases and J by 2 bases, leaving 9 bases between them. The CDR3 sequence: CASSLGAPYEQYF. The CDR3 DNA reads TGTGCCAGCAGCCTGGGGGCCCCCTACGAGCAGTACTTC.